This TCR beta chain was captured in a study of immune heterogeneity within non-small cell lung tumors. Across the whole study: A few squamous cell carcinomas, some 11 non-squamous carcinomas and 1 not otherwise specified made up the tumors. General study points: Each patient largely had their own distinct set of high-frequency T-cell receptor beta clonotypes. Local tumor mutational burden and local T-cell repertoire clonality showed a moderate significant correlation, R 0.3 to 0.4.

Template material comprised bulk tumor genomic DNA at about 660 ng per sample. Surgical sampling yielded several biopsies per primary tumor (spaced far apart). Curative operations were performed on patients who had untreated, newly diagnosed non-small cell lung cancer. This clonotype is classed as medium-sized. Its antigen is undetermined. The CDR3 has 11 amino acids. Looked up from germline, CDR1 is SEHNR and CDR2 is FQNEAQ (reference sequence). Trimming stripped 5 bases from V and 8 bases from J, with 6 bases between. In a multiplex PCR, 32 V and 13 J primers amplified TCR beta CDR3. TCRdb re-called the multiplex PCR reads with MiXCR, one entry per CDR3 protein. The sample has over 5,000 distinct CDR3 sequences; under 25% are singletons.

J is TRBJ1-4 and V is TRBV7-9; D is unresolved. Sequenced material: lung tumor tissue. The sequence was obtained from a woman aged 55-70 years with non-small cell lung cancer. The CDR3 DNA follows: TGTGCCAGCAGCCCGGAGGAAAAACTGTTTTTT. Translation: CASSPEEKLFF.